This TCR beta chain was captured in a study of blood T cell repertoires in COVID-19 (dated by TCRdb to between 2020 and 2021). Describing the broader study: Samples from collaborators originated in the United States, Italy and Spain and spanned both the acute and convalescent phases of COVID-19. Deeply sampled blood TCRbeta repertoires from subjects exposed to, actively infected with, or recovered from COVID-19 were included in the dataset. The repertoires were released in a freely available public database intended as a resource for research on the immune response to SARS-CoV-2. Samples came from the ongoing ImmuneRACE study (first 160 participants) plus 1,254 subjects from 6 global collaborators. Nearly every sample came with metadata listing a de-identified subject ID, COVID-19 status, age in years and sex. Where available, HLA class I and class II types were taken from metadata supplied by the sample provider and were not determined by assay-based typing. The prospective study material was composed of cDNA or gDNA derived from T cells, B-cell-depleted T cells, or PBMCs.

With respect to this clone: The antigen it recognizes is unknown. No per-base quality is available; no much larger clone lies one base away.

The full study reports these points: The quantity of clinical and demographic metadata differed by source and by participant and was supplied without curation.

At one collaborating source in Seattle, patients were enrolled during active infection and were followed longitudinally through the course of disease. Collaborating institutions collected whole blood in K2EDTA tubes following their own protocols. Collaborator samples were shipped for TCRbeta analysis as frozen whole blood, isolated PBMCs, or DNA extracted from either sample type. CDR1 and CDR2, per the germline V gene, are SQVTM and ANQGSEA. The CDR3 runs 12 amino acids, cysteine and phenylalanine included. Only the CDR3 DNA is retained, 36 bases long and in frame from the first base. A distance of 13 bases separates the germline ends of V and J, which lose 7 bases and 3 bases respectively. TCRbeta CDR3 regions were amplified from genomic DNA by means of the immunoSEQ Assay, a bias-controlled multiplex PCR. Per the authors' processing: Within the assay, amplification of reference gene primers was used to estimate how many nucleated cells each sample contained. Sequence reads were collapsed and filtered to measure the absolute abundance of every unique TCRbeta CDR3 rearrangement. For each sample, productive Simpson clonality was calculated as the square root of Simpson's diversity index across productive rearrangements. TCRdb mirrors the immuneACCESS table, restricted to in-frame sequences. Some clones are absent from its copies; in checked studies, under half trace to an unresolved V gene, and the reason for the others is unknown. V and J calls and clone size are copied from that table; D and trimming were computed from the DNA. The sample has approximately 350,000 clones on record, roughly 86% of them singletons. 6% to 8% of the sample belongs to the ten largest clones.

This receptor chain uses TRBV29-1 and TRBJ2-7, with a tentative D gene TRBD1 over 6 matching bases. Sequencing used peripheral blood. The source of this sequence is a woman in her sixties or seventies with COVID-19, enrolled during active disease. The CDR3 region reads CSARDINYEQYF. The DNA is TGCAGCGCACGGGACATCAACTACGAGCAGTACTTC.